The text below deals with one T cell receptor (beta chain). Antigen unknown. V was clipped by 3 bases and J by 2 bases, with 13 bases between them. This CDR3 has 15 residues. Germline V gene lookup returns CDR1 SGHDN and CDR2 FVKESK. The data were produced by immunoSEQ multiplex PCR, yet TCRdb's version contains in-frame clones alone and is incomplete. The sample holds roughly 100,000 clones, about 87% seen once. This entry belongs to a study of identifying expanded T cells in peripheral blood. No infections or other immune events were documented during collection. General observations from the study: Across healthy donors, higher total template counts meant significantly greater roughly 2-week count variance. About 1.3 clones differed between technical replicates, versus around 15 and 19 over time.

V gene TRBV14 combines with J gene TRBJ2-5; perhaps TRBD2 as D (6 bases). The sample taken for sequencing was blood. The receptor was derived from a person between 18 and 75 years old in good health. CDR3 residues: CASSHLSGEQETQYF. CDR3 DNA sequence: TGTGCCAGCAGCCACCTTTCGGGAGAACAAGAGACCCAGTACTTC.